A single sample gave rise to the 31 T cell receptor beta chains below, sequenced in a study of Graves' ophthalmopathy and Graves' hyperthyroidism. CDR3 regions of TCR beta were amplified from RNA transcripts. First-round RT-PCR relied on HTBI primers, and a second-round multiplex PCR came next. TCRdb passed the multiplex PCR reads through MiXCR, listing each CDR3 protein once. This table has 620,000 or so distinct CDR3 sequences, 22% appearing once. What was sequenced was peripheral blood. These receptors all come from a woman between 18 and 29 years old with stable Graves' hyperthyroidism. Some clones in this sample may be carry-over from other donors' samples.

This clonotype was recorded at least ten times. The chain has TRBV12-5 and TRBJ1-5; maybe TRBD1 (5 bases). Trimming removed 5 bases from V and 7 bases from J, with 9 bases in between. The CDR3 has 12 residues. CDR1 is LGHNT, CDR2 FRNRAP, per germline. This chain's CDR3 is CASGTGGQPQHF. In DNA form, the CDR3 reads TGTGCTAGTGGTACCGGGGGGCAGCCCCAGCATTTT.

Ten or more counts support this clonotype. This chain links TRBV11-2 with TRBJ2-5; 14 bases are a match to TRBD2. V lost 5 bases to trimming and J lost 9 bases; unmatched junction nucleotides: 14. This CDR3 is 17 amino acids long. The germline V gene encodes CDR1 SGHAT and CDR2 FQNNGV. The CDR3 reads CASSLSPGLAGVGAQYF. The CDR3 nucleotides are TGTGCCAGCAGCCTATCACCGGGACTAGCGGGAGTTGGGGCCCAGTACTTC.

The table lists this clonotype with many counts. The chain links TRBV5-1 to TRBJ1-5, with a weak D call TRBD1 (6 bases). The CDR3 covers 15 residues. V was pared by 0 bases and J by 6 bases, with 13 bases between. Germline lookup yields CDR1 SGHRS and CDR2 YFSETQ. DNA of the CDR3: TGCGCCAGCAGCTTGGACGGGGGCGCGGGTCAGCCCCAGCATTTT. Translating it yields CASSLDGGAGQPQHF. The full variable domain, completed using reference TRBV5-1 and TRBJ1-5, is KAGVTQTPRYLIKTRGQQVTLSCSPISGHRSVSWYQQTPGQGLQFLFEYFSETQRNKGNFPGRFSGRQFSNSRSEMNVSTLELGDSALYLCASSLDGGAGQPQHFGDGTRLSIL.

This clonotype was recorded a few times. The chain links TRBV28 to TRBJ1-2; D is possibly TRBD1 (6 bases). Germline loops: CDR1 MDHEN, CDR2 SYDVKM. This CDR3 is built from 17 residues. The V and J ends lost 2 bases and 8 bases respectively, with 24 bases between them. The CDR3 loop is CASSLGYRVLKIYGYTF. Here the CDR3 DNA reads TGTGCCAGCAGTTTAGGTTACAGGGTACTTAAGATCTACGGCTACACCTTC.

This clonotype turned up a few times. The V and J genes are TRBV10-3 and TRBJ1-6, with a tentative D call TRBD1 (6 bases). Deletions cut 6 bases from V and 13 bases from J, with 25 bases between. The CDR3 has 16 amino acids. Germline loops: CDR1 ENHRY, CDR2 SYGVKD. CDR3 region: CAISDEPDRLVEPLHF. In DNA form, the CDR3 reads TGTGCCATCAGCGACGAACCGGACAGACTAGTAGAGCCCCTCCACTTT.

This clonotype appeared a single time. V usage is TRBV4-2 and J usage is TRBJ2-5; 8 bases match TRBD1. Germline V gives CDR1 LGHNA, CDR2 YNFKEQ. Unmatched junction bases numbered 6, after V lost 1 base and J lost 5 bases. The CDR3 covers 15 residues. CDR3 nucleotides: TGTGCCAGCAGCCAAGGCGACAGGGGAGAGGAGACCCAGTACTTC. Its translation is CASSQGDRGEETQYF.

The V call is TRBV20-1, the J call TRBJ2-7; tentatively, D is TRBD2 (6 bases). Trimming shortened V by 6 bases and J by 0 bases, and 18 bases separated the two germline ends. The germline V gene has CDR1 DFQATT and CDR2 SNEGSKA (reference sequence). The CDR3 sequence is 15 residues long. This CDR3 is CSAKGWGRSSYEQYF. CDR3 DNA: TGCAGTGCAAAAGGATGGGGGAGGAGCTCCTACGAGCAGTACTTC.

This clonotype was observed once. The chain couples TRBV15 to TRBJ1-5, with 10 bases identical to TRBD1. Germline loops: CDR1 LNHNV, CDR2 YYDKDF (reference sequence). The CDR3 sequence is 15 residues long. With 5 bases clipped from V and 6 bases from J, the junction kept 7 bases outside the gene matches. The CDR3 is CATSGDRGRIQPQHF. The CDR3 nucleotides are TGTGCCACCAGCGGCGACAGGGGGCGGATTCAGCCCCAGCATTTT.

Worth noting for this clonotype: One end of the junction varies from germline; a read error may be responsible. Here the CDR3 DNA reads TGTGCCAGCAGTCGGGAGGCACGACAAGAGACCAAGTACTTC. Encoded protein: CASSREARQETKYF. The V and J genes are TRBV6-2 or TRBV6-3 and TRBJ2-5, with 7 bases that match TRBD2. This CDR3 contains 14 residues. Germline V gene data show CDR1 as MNHEY and CDR2 as SVGEGT.

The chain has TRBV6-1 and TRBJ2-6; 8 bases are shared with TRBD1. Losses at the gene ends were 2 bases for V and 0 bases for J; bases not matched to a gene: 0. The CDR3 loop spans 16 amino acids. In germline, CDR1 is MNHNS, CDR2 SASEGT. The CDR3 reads CASSETGGSGANVLTF. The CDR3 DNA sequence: TGTGCCAGCAGTGAAACAGGGGGCTCTGGGGCCAACGTCCTGACTTTC.

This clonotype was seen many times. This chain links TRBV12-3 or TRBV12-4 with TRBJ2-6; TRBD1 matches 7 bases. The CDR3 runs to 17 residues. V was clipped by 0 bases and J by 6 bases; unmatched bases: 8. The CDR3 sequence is CASSLALQGIPANVLTF. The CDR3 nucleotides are TGTGCCAGCAGTTTAGCGCTACAGGGGATCCCGGCCAACGTCCTGACTTTC.

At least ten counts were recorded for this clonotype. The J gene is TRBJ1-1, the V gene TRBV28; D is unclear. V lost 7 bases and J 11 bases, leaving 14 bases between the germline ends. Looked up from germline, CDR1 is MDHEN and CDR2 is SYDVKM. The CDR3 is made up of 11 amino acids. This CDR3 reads CASITKGGAFF. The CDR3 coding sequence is TGTGCCAGCATCACAAAAGGTGGGGCTTTCTTT.

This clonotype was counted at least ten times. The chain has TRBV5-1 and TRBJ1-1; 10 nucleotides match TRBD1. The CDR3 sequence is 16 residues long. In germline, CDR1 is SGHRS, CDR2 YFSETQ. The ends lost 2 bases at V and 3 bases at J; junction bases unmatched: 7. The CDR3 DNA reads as TGCGCCAGCAGCTTCCCTTTGGACAGGGGGGACACTGAAGCTTTCTTT. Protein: CASSFPLDRGDTEAFF.

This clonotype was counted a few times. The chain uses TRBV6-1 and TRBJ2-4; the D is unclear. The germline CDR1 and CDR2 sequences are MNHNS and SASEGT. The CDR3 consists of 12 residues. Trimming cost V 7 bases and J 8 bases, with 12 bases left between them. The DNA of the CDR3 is TGTGCCAGCAAAGGGCTCGAAGACATTCAGTACTTC. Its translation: CASKGLEDIQYF.

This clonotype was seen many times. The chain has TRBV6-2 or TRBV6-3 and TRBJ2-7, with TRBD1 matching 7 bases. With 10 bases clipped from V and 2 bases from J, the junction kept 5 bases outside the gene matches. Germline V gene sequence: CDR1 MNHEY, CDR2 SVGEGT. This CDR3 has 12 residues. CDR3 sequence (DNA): TGTGCCACCCGGGACAGTCCCTACGAGCAGTACTTC. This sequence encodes CATRDSPYEQYF.

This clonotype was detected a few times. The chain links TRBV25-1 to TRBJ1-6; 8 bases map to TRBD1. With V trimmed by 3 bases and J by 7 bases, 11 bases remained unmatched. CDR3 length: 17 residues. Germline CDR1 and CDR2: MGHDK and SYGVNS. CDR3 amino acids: CASSDRTGLDWNSPLHF. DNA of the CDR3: TGTGCCAGCAGTGACAGGACAGGGTTGGATTGGAATTCACCCCTCCACTTT.

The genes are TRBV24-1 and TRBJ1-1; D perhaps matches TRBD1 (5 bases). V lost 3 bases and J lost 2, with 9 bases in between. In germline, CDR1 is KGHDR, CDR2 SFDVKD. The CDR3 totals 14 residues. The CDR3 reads CATSDGTANTEAFF. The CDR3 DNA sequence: TGTGCCACCAGTGATGGGACGGCAAACACTGAAGCTTTCTTT.

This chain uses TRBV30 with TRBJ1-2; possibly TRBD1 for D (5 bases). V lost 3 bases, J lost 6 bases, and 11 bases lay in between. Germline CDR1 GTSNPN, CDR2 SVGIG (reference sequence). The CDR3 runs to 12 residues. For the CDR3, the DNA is TGTGCCTGGAGCCAGGGCGAGGATGGCTACACCTTC. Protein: CAWSQGEDGYTF.

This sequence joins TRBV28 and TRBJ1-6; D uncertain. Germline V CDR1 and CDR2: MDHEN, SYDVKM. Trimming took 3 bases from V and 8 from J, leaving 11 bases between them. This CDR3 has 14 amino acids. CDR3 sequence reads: CASSFAGLHSPLHF. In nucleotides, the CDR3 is TGTGCCAGCAGTTTCGCCGGACTCCATTCACCCCTCCACTTT.

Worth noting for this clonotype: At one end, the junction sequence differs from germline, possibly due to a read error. Here the CDR3 reads CASSLVGGEQCF. The CDR3 DNA reads as TGTGCCAGCAGCTTGGTGGGCGGCGAGCAGTGCTTC. The rearrangement uses TRBV7-2 and TRBJ2-7; D remains ambiguous. CDR1 is SGHTA, CDR2 FQGNSA, per germline. The CDR3 runs to 12 residues.

As DNA, the CDR3 is TGTGCCAGCAGTGAGGGACGGGACACAGATACGCAGTATTTT. It yields the protein CASSEGRDTDTQYF. This chain links TRBV6-1 with TRBJ2-3; D may correspond to TRBD1 or TRBD2 (5 bases each). The germline V gene encodes CDR1 MNHNS and CDR2 SASEGT. This CDR3 has 14 amino acids. V was shortened by 3 bases and J by 2 bases, with 9 bases between the two germline ends.

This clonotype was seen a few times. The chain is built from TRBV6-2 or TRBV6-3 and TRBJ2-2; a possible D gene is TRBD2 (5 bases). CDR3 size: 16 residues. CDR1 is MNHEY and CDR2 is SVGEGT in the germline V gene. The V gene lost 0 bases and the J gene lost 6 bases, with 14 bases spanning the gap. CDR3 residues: CASSYSLELGAGELFF. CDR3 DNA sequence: TGTGCCAGCAGTTACTCGTTGGAACTAGGAGCCGGGGAGCTGTTTTTT.

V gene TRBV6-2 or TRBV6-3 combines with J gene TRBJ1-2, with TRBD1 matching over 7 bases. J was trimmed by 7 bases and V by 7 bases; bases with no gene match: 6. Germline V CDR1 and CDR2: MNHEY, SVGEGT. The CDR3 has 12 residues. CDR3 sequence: CASTLTGFGYTF. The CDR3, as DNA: TGTGCCAGCACCCTGACAGGGTTTGGCTACACCTTC.

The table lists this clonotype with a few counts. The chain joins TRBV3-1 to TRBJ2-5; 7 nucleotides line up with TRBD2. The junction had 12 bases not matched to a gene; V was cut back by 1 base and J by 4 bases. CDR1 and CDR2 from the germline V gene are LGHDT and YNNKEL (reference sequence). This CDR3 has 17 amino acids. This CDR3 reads CASSQGLGRELVETQYF. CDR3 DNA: TGTGCCAGCAGCCAAGGTTTGGGGCGGGAGCTGGTAGAGACCCAGTACTTC.

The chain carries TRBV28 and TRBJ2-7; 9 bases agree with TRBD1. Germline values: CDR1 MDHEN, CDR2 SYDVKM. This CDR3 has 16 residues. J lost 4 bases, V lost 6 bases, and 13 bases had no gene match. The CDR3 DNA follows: TGTGCCAGCAGCTATACCGGGACAGGGCTTGCGTACGAGCAGTACTTC. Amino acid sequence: CASSYTGTGLAYEQYF.

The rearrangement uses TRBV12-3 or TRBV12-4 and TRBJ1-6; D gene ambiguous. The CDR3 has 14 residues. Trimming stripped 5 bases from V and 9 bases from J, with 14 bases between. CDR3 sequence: CASSDPGLASPLHF. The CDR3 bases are TGTGCCAGCAGTGACCCCGGGTTGGCTTCACCCCTCCACTTT.

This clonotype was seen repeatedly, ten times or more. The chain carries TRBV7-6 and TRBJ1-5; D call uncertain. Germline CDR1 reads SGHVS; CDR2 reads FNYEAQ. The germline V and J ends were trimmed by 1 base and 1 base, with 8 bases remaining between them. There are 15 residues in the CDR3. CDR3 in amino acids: CASSLEGKSNQPQHF. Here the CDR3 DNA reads TGTGCCAGCAGCTTAGAAGGAAAAAGCAATCAGCCCCAGCATTTT.

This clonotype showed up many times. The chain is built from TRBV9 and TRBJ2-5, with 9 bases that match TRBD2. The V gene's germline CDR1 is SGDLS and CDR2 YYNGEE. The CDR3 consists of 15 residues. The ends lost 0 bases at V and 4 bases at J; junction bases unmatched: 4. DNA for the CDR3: TGTGCCAGCAGCGTAGCGGGTAGCGGGAGAGAGACCCAGTACTTC. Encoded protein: CASSVAGSGRETQYF.

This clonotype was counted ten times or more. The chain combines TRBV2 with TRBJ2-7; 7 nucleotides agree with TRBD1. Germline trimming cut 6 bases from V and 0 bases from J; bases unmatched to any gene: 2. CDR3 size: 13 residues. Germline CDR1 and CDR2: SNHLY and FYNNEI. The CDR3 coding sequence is TGTGCCAGCAGCGGACAGGCCTCCTACGAGCAGTACTTC. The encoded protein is CASSGQASYEQYF.

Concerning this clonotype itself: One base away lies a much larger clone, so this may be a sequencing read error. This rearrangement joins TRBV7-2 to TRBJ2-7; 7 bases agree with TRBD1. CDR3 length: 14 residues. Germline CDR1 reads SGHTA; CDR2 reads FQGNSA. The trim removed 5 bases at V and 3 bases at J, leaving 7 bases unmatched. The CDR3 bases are TGTGCCAGCAGCCGCGTACAGGGGATCTACGAGCAGTACTTC. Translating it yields CASSRVQGIYEQYF.

The CDR3 region has the DNA TGTGCCAGCAGCCCCGACAGGGGGCTCCCTAAGATGAACACTGAAGCTTTCTTT. Protein sequence: CASSPDRGLPKMNTEAFF. The J gene is TRBJ1-1, the V gene TRBV28; 10 nucleotides agree with TRBD1. This CDR3 contains 18 residues. Germline assignment: CDR1 MDHEN and CDR2 SYDVKM. The V and J ends lost 6 bases and 0 bases, in that order; junction bases with no gene match: 13.